The next 5 T cell receptor beta chains were all read from a single sample in a study of blood T cell repertoires in COVID-19. Clones were sequenced by immunoSEQ multiplex PCR, and TCRdb holds only the in-frame ones, with some missing. Of roughly 89,000 clones listed, approximately 81% were seen once; the top ten hold about a sixth. The material sequenced was peripheral blood. All receptors derive from a woman of 80 years or more with acute or convalescent COVID-19.

The J gene is TRBJ2-7, the V gene TRBV11-2; a weak D match, TRBD2 (5 bases). With 4 bases removed from V and 1 base from J, the gap between germline ends came to 11 bases. CDR1 SGHAT and CDR2 FQNNGV come from the germline V gene. The CDR3 has 14 amino acids. The CDR3 protein is CASSSTGKSYEQYF. The CDR3 nucleotides are TGTGCCAGCAGCTCCACCGGGAAATCCTACGAGCAGTACTTC.

This clone appeared a single time. The chain employs TRBV6-2 or TRBV6-3 and TRBJ1-2; weak D call: TRBD1 (6 bases). The CDR3 sequence is 14 residues long. The V end was cut by 0 bases, the J end by 5 bases, with 10 bases between. Per germline, CDR1 MNHEY and CDR2 SVGEGT. CDR3 sequence: CASSYSQGRYGYTF. In DNA, the CDR3 is TGTGCCAGCAGTTACTCACAGGGACGATATGGCTACACCTTC.

This clone was seen more than once but under ten times. Within the sample, other DNA sequences also encode this same CDR3. CDR3 in amino acids: CASSPVGAGGYTF. The CDR3, as DNA: TGTGCCAGCAGCCCGGTGGGAGCCGGTGGCTACACCTTC. The gene calls are TRBV12-3 or TRBV12-4 and TRBJ1-2, with D unresolved. The length of the CDR3 is 13 residues. V lost 6 bases to trimming and J lost 7 bases, with 15 bases between them.

A single count supports this clone. The chain uses TRBV25-1 and TRBJ1-2; no reliable D call. Per the germline V gene, CDR1 is MGHDK and CDR2 is SYGVNS. There are 15 residues in the CDR3. The ends were cut back, 5 bases at V and 6 bases at J, with 19 bases in the middle. CDR3 nucleotide sequence: TGTGCCAGCAGTTCCTCTTCCCGGTCTTTCAATGGCTACACCTTC. Translated, it gives CASSSSSRSFNGYTF.

The chain has TRBV7-9 and TRBJ1-1; D gene unclear. The CDR3 runs 14 residues. Germline-derived CDR1 and CDR2 are SEHNR and FQNEAQ (reference sequence). The V gene lost 0 bases and the J gene lost 2 bases, with 7 bases spanning the gap. Written as DNA, the CDR3 is TGTGCCAGCAGCTTAGCCACAGAAAACACTGAAGCTTTCTTT. Its protein is CASSLATENTEAFF.